This entry describes one T cell receptor beta chain. The sample comes from a study of T cell changes during pregnancy in multiple sclerosis. This CDR3 region has 18 residues. Trimming removed 4 bases from V and 1 base from J; junction bases left unmatched: 14. Germline CDR1 SGHDT, CDR2 YYEEEE. The data were produced by immunoSEQ multiplex PCR, yet TCRdb's version contains in-frame clones alone and is incomplete. The data show tens of thousands of clones, with approximately 90% seen just once and 0.45% to 0.65% held by the top ten. This TCR derives from a female donor with multiple sclerosis, enrolled in a pregnancy study. V usage is TRBV5-6 and J usage is TRBJ2-4; 7 bases match TRBD1. The sequencing used CD4+ T cells from peripheral blood mononuclear cells, collected in the first trimester of pregnancy. The CDR3 region is CASSRPGIGGQAKNIQYF. The CDR3 region has the DNA TGTGCCAGCAGCCGCCCGGGGATAGGGGGCCAGGCCAAAAACATTCAGTACTTC.